These T cell receptor beta chains were read from a single sample in a study of blood T cell repertoires in COVID-19. TCRdb's table, derived via immunoSEQ multiplex PCR, lists solely in-frame clones and lacks some. This table has 200,000 to 300,000 clones, roughly 90% appearing once. Sequences were obtained from peripheral blood. The receptors here all came from a man between 60 and 70 years old with acute or convalescent COVID-19. CDR3s include the opening cysteine and the closing phenylalanine or tryptophan. The D gene is left open where the match is weak. The size of a clone is reported for some rows only, either as once, few or many, or as a class for expanded clones.

d_call: .; j_call: TRBJ2-3; v_call: TRBV7-8; clone_size: .; cdr3_aa: CASSSTLPGHRTDTQYF; cdr3_nt: TGTGCCAGCAGCTCCACCTTACCGGGACACCGCACAGATACGCAGTATTTT
d_call: TRBD2; j_call: TRBJ2-2; v_call: TRBV9; clone_size: .; cdr3_aa: CASTPSSGRATGELFF; cdr3_nt: TGTGCCAGCACCCCAAGTAGCGGGAGGGCCACCGGGGAGCTGTTTTTT
d_call: TRBD1; j_call: TRBJ1-5; v_call: TRBV28; clone_size: .; cdr3_aa: CASSQTGEIYSNQPQHF; cdr3_nt: TGTGCCAGCAGCCAAACAGGGGAGATATATAGCAATCAGCCCCAGCATTTT
d_call: .; j_call: TRBJ1-1; v_call: TRBV5-1; clone_size: .; cdr3_aa: CASSRGNTEAFF; cdr3_nt: TGCGCCAGCAGTCGGGGGAACACTGAAGCTTTCTTT
d_call: .; j_call: TRBJ1-4; v_call: TRBV30; clone_size: .; cdr3_aa: CATTNGPNEKLFF; cdr3_nt: TGTGCCACAACAAATGGTCCTAATGAAAAACTGTTTTTT
d_call: TRBD2; j_call: TRBJ2-3; v_call: TRBV4-1; clone_size: .; cdr3_aa: CASSQGTSGSTDTQYF; cdr3_nt: TGCGCCAGCAGCCAAGGGACTAGCGGGAGTACAGATACGCAGTATTTT
d_call: .; j_call: TRBJ2-7; v_call: TRBV10-3; clone_size: .; cdr3_aa: CAISDHRDGYEQYF; cdr3_nt: TGTGCCATCAGTGACCACAGGGACGGATACGAGCAGTACTTC
d_call: .; j_call: TRBJ1-5; v_call: TRBV19; clone_size: .; cdr3_aa: CASSSQAGAPQHF; cdr3_nt: TGTGCCAGTAGTAGCCAGGCGGGTGCGCCCCAGCATTTT
d_call: .; j_call: TRBJ1-2; v_call: TRBV6-6; clone_size: .; cdr3_aa: CASSYSRGGLPYGYTF; cdr3_nt: TGTGCCAGCAGTTACTCTCGGGGGGGGCTTCCCTATGGCTACACCTTC
d_call: .; j_call: TRBJ2-1; v_call: TRBV6-5; clone_size: .; cdr3_aa: CASRTGPSYNEQFF; cdr3_nt: TGTGCCAGCAGGACAGGTCCCTCCTACAATGAGCAGTTCTTC
d_call: TRBD1; j_call: TRBJ1-3; v_call: TRBV9; clone_size: .; cdr3_aa: CASSVGQGATGNTIYF; cdr3_nt: TGTGCCAGCAGCGTAGGGCAGGGGGCTACTGGAAACACCATATATTTT
d_call: TRBD1; j_call: TRBJ2-1; v_call: TRBV11-2; clone_size: .; cdr3_aa: CASSPGTGVYNEQFF; cdr3_nt: TGTGCCAGCAGCCCCGGGACAGGGGTTTACAATGAGCAGTTCTTC
d_call: .; j_call: TRBJ1-1; v_call: TRBV7-2; clone_size: .; cdr3_aa: CASSLSGAGAGEAFF; cdr3_nt: TGTGCCAGCAGCTTATCCGGGGCGGGGGCAGGTGAAGCTTTCTTT
d_call: TRBD2; j_call: TRBJ2-7; v_call: TRBV10-3; clone_size: .; cdr3_aa: CAIRLAGVYEQYF; cdr3_nt: TGTGCCATACGACTAGCGGGAGTCTACGAGCAGTACTTC
d_call: TRBD2; j_call: TRBJ2-7; v_call: TRBV27; clone_size: .; cdr3_aa: CASSPTSGRVHEQYF; cdr3_nt: TGTGCCAGCAGTCCCACTAGCGGGAGGGTCCACGAGCAGTACTTC
d_call: .; j_call: TRBJ1-6; v_call: TRBV15; clone_size: .; cdr3_aa: CATSGADGTPINSPLHF; cdr3_nt: TGTGCCACCAGCGGGGCGGATGGGACACCGATTAATTCACCCCTCCACTTT
d_call: TRBD1; j_call: TRBJ2-2; v_call: TRBV28; clone_size: .; cdr3_aa: CVTIAGTGGTGELFF; cdr3_nt: TGTGTCACAATAGCCGGGACAGGGGGTACCGGGGAGCTGTTTTTT
d_call: .; j_call: TRBJ1-1; v_call: TRBV20-1; clone_size: .; cdr3_aa: CSAPGRAGAFF; cdr3_nt: TGCAGTGCTCCCGGCAGGGCCGGGGCTTTCTTT
d_call: .; j_call: TRBJ1-4; v_call: TRBV3-1/TRBV3-2; clone_size: .; cdr3_aa: CASSPKQESNEKLFF; cdr3_nt: TGTGCCAGCAGTCCCAAACAGGAATCTAATGAAAAACTGTTTTTT
d_call: .; j_call: TRBJ1-1; v_call: TRBV5-8; clone_size: .; cdr3_aa: CASSLEIPNTEAFF; cdr3_nt: TGTGCCAGCAGCTTGGAAATCCCAAACACTGAAGCTTTCTTT
d_call: TRBD2; j_call: TRBJ2-3; v_call: TRBV6-2/TRBV6-3; clone_size: .; cdr3_aa: CASSYSRTSGNPTDTQYF; cdr3_nt: TGTGCCAGCAGTTACTCGCGGACTAGCGGGAACCCCACAGATACGCAGTATTTT
d_call: TRBD1; j_call: TRBJ2-7; v_call: TRBV7-2; clone_size: .; cdr3_aa: CASSPKYDGTASEQYF; cdr3_nt: TGTGCCAGCAGCCCGAAATATGATGGGACAGCGTCCGAGCAGTACTTC
d_call: TRBD1; j_call: TRBJ1-3; v_call: TRBV11-3; clone_size: .; cdr3_aa: CASSPWTGNSGNTIYF; cdr3_nt: TGTGCCAGCAGCCCATGGACAGGGAACTCTGGAAACACCATATATTTT
d_call: TRBD1; j_call: TRBJ1-5; v_call: TRBV5-5; clone_size: .; cdr3_aa: CASSWGQGDQPQHF; cdr3_nt: TGTGCCAGCAGTTGGGGACAGGGTGATCAGCCCCAGCATTTT
d_call: TRBD2; j_call: TRBJ2-7; v_call: TRBV18; clone_size: .; cdr3_aa: CASPSKAGGGGWVFEQYF; cdr3_nt: TGTGCCAGTCCTTCTAAAGCGGGAGGAGGTGGATGGGTGTTCGAGCAGTACTTC
d_call: .; j_call: TRBJ2-7; v_call: TRBV27; clone_size: many; cdr3_aa: CASSIRDTYEQYF; cdr3_nt: TGTGCCAGCAGTATAAGGGACACTTACGAGCAGTACTTC
d_call: TRBD1; j_call: TRBJ1-6; v_call: TRBV10-3; clone_size: .; cdr3_aa: CAISDSRGPVDNSPLHF; cdr3_nt: TGTGCCATCAGTGATAGCAGGGGGCCGGTTGATAATTCACCCCTCCACTTT
d_call: .; j_call: TRBJ1-5; v_call: TRBV27; clone_size: .; cdr3_aa: CASSPRYGSNQPQHF; cdr3_nt: TGTGCCAGCAGTCCCCGGTACGGTAGCAATCAGCCCCAGCATTTT
d_call: .; j_call: TRBJ2-2; v_call: TRBV6-2/TRBV6-3; clone_size: .; cdr3_aa: CASSSSLLTETGELFF; cdr3_nt: TGTGCCAGCAGTTCTTCTCTTCTGACAGAGACCGGGGAGCTGTTTTTT
d_call: .; j_call: TRBJ1-2; v_call: TRBV9; clone_size: .; cdr3_aa: CASSGRQGISGYTF; cdr3_nt: TGTGCCAGCAGCGGGAGGCAGGGGATTTCTGGCTACACCTTC
d_call: .; j_call: TRBJ2-7; v_call: TRBV5-1; clone_size: .; cdr3_aa: CASSLGVLSYEQYF; cdr3_nt: TGCGCCAGCAGCTTGGGAGTTCTCTCCTACGAGCAGTACTTC
d_call: TRBD2; j_call: TRBJ2-2; v_call: TRBV7-9; clone_size: .; cdr3_aa: CASSLDTGGGELFF; cdr3_nt: TGTGCCAGCAGCTTAGATACGGGAGGCGGGGAGCTGTTTTTT
d_call: TRBD2; j_call: TRBJ2-3; v_call: TRBV11-2; clone_size: .; cdr3_aa: CASSLDLPRLAGSTDTQYF; cdr3_nt: TGTGCCAGCAGCTTAGATTTGCCCCGACTAGCGGGGAGCACAGATACGCAGTATTTT
d_call: TRBD1; j_call: TRBJ1-2; v_call: TRBV5-1; clone_size: .; cdr3_aa: CASSLGTGLVGDYGYTF; cdr3_nt: TGCGCCAGCAGCTTGGGGACAGGGTTGGTTGGTGACTATGGCTACACCTTC
d_call: TRBD2; j_call: TRBJ2-3; v_call: TRBV15; clone_size: .; cdr3_aa: CATSNPGTSGRGDTQYF; cdr3_nt: TGTGCCACCAGCAATCCCGGGACTAGCGGGAGGGGAGATACGCAGTATTTT
d_call: .; j_call: TRBJ1-6; v_call: TRBV11-2; clone_size: once; cdr3_aa: CASSSGAWGGNSPLHF; cdr3_nt: TGTGCCAGCAGCTCTGGGGCATGGGGCGGAAATTCACCCCTCCACTTT
d_call: .; j_call: TRBJ2-7; v_call: TRBV18; clone_size: .; cdr3_aa: CASSPPGGNYEQYF; cdr3_nt: TGTGCCAGCTCACCACCAGGGGGTAACTACGAGCAGTACTTC
d_call: TRBD2; j_call: TRBJ2-7; v_call: TRBV7-2; clone_size: once; cdr3_aa: CASSPRSGFSYEQYF; cdr3_nt: TGTGCCAGCAGCCCACGTAGCGGGTTCTCCTACGAGCAGTACTTC
d_call: .; j_call: TRBJ2-3; v_call: TRBV11-3; clone_size: .; cdr3_aa: CASSLASDTQYF; cdr3_nt: TGTGCCAGCAGCTTAGCCTCAGATACGCAGTATTTT
d_call: .; j_call: TRBJ1-2; v_call: TRBV4-3; clone_size: .; cdr3_aa: CASSQGIRSGISNYGYTF; cdr3_nt: TGCGCCAGCAGCCAAGGAATCCGGTCGGGGATCTCTAACTATGGCTACACCTTC
d_call: .; j_call: TRBJ1-3; v_call: TRBV28; clone_size: .; cdr3_aa: CASSGRASSGNTIYF; cdr3_nt: TGTGCCAGCAGTGGGCGGGCTTCCTCTGGAAACACCATATATTTT
d_call: .; j_call: TRBJ1-5; v_call: TRBV23-1; clone_size: .; cdr3_aa: CASSLQNQPQHF; cdr3_nt: TGCGCCAGCAGCCTACAGAATCAGCCCCAGCATTTT
d_call: .; j_call: TRBJ1-6; v_call: TRBV7-9; clone_size: few; cdr3_aa: CASSLQGYSPLHF; cdr3_nt: TGTGCCAGCAGCCTACAGGGCTATTCACCCCTCCACTTT
d_call: TRBD1; j_call: TRBJ1-1; v_call: TRBV18; clone_size: .; cdr3_aa: CASSGTVGYGTEAFF; cdr3_nt: TGTGCCAGCTCAGGGACAGTGGGGTATGGCACTGAAGCTTTCTTT
d_call: TRBD1; j_call: TRBJ1-2; v_call: TRBV6-1; clone_size: .; cdr3_aa: CASSEDLGGGYGYTF; cdr3_nt: TGTGCCAGCAGTGAAGATTTAGGGGGCGGCTATGGCTACACCTTC
d_call: TRBD1; j_call: TRBJ2-7; v_call: TRBV19; clone_size: .; cdr3_aa: CASSVDRGGYEQYF; cdr3_nt: TGTGCCAGTAGTGTGGACAGGGGGGGCTACGAGCAGTACTTC
d_call: TRBD1; j_call: TRBJ1-2; v_call: TRBV27; clone_size: .; cdr3_aa: CASSPATGRDYGYTF; cdr3_nt: TGTGCCAGCAGTCCGGCGACAGGGAGAGACTATGGCTACACCTTC
d_call: .; j_call: TRBJ1-1; v_call: TRBV25-1; clone_size: .; cdr3_aa: CASRQSGGFTEAFF; cdr3_nt: TGTGCCAGCAGACAATCGGGGGGCTTCACTGAAGCTTTCTTT
d_call: TRBD2; j_call: TRBJ2-1; v_call: TRBV19; clone_size: once; cdr3_aa: CASSSRSGRGSSYNEQFF; cdr3_nt: TGTGCCAGTAGTTCCCGTAGCGGGAGGGGCAGCTCCTACAATGAGCAGTTCTTC
d_call: .; j_call: TRBJ2-3; v_call: TRBV24-1; clone_size: .; cdr3_aa: CATSLGSGSSTDTQYF; cdr3_nt: TGTGCCACCAGTCTGGGTAGCGGTTCTAGCACAGATACGCAGTATTTT
d_call: .; j_call: TRBJ1-6; v_call: TRBV24-1; clone_size: .; cdr3_aa: CATRESLNSPLHF; cdr3_nt: TGTGCCACCAGGGAGTCCCTCAATTCACCCCTCCACTTT
d_call: .; j_call: TRBJ2-2; v_call: TRBV5-1; clone_size: .; cdr3_aa: CASSMDGGTGELFF; cdr3_nt: TGCGCCAGCAGCATGGACGGGGGCACCGGGGAGCTGTTTTTT
d_call: .; j_call: TRBJ1-5; v_call: TRBV30; clone_size: .; cdr3_aa: CAWSVGANQPQHF; cdr3_nt: TGTGCCTGGAGTGTAGGGGCCAATCAGCCCCAGCATTTT
d_call: TRBD2; j_call: TRBJ2-2; v_call: TRBV25-1; clone_size: .; cdr3_aa: CASSRKAAGGPGTGELFF; cdr3_nt: TGTGCCAGCAGCCGAAAGGCGGCGGGAGGGCCCGGCACCGGGGAGCTGTTTTTT
d_call: .; j_call: TRBJ2-1; v_call: TRBV9; clone_size: .; cdr3_aa: CASRERDSEYNEQFF; cdr3_nt: TGTGCCAGCAGGGAACGGGACTCTGAATACAATGAGCAGTTCTTC
d_call: TRBD1; j_call: TRBJ1-4; v_call: TRBV27; clone_size: .; cdr3_aa: CASSSATGVTNEKLFF; cdr3_nt: TGTGCCAGCAGTTCCGCTACAGGGGTGACTAATGAAAAACTGTTTTTT
d_call: TRBD1; j_call: TRBJ1-1; v_call: TRBV29-1; clone_size: .; cdr3_aa: CSGDRGPLNTEAFF; cdr3_nt: TGCAGCGGCGACAGGGGACCCTTGAACACTGAAGCTTTCTTT
d_call: TRBD1; j_call: TRBJ1-5; v_call: TRBV5-1; clone_size: .; cdr3_aa: CASSVGTGSNQPQHF; cdr3_nt: TGCGCCAGCAGCGTTGGGACAGGGTCTAATCAGCCCCAGCATTTT
d_call: .; j_call: TRBJ1-2; v_call: TRBV6-5; clone_size: .; cdr3_aa: CASIRTGQANYGYTF; cdr3_nt: TGTGCCAGCATTCGAACAGGGCAAGCTAACTATGGCTACACCTTC